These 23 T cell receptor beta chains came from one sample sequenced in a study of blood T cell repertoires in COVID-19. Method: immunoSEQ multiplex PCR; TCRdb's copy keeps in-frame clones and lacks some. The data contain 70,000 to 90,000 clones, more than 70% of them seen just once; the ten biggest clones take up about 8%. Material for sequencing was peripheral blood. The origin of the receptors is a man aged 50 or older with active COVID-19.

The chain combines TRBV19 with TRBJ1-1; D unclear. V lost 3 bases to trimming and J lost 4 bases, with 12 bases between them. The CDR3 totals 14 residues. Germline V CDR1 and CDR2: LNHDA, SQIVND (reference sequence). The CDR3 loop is CASSIIGVGTEAFF. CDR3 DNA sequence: TGTGCCAGTAGTATTATCGGGGTTGGCACTGAAGCTTTCTTT.

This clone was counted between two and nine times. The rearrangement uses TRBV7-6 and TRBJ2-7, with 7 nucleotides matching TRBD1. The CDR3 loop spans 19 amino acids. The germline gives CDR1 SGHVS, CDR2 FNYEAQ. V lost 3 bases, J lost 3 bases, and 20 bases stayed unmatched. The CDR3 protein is CASSFKPFVGTGDFYEQYF. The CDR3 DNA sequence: TGTGCCAGCAGCTTTAAGCCGTTCGTTGGAACAGGGGATTTCTACGAGCAGTACTTC.

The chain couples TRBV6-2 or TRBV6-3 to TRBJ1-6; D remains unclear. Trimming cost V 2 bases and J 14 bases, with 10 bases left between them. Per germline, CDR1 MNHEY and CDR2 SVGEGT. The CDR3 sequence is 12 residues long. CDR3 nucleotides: TGTGCCAGCAGTTACCCGGTTGTAACCCTCCACTTT. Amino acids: CASSYPVVTLHF.

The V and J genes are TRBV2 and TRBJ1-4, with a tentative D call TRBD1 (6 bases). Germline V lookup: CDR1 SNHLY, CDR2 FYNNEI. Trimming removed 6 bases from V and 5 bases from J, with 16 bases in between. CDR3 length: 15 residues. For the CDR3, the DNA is TGTGCCAGCAGGGGAGGGGACACCCTCAATGAAAAACTGTTTTTT. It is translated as CASRGGDTLNEKLFF.

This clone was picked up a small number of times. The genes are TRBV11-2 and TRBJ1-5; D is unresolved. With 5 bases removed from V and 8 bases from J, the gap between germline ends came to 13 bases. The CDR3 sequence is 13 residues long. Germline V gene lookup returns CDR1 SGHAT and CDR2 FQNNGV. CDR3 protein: CASSLNVGEPQHF. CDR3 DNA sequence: TGTGCCAGCAGCCTGAATGTGGGAGAGCCCCAGCATTTT.

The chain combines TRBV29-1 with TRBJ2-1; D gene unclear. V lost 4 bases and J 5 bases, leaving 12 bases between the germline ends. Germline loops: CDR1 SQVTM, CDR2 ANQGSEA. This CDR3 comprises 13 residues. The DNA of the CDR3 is TGCAGCGTTGCGTGGCGGAGCAACAATGAGCAGTTCTTC. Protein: CSVAWRSNNEQFF.

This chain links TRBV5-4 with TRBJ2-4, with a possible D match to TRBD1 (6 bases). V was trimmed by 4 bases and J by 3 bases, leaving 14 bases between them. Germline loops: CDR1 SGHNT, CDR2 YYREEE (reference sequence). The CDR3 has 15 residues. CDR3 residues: CASSPGVQYKNIQYF. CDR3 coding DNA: TGTGCCAGCAGCCCAGGGGTACAGTACAAAAACATTCAGTACTTC.

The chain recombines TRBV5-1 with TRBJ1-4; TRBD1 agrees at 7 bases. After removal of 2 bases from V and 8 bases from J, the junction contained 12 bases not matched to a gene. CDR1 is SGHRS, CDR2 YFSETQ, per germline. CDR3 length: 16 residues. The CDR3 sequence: CASSLSRQGKGEKLFF. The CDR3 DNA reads TGCGCCAGCAGCTTAAGCCGACAGGGTAAAGGGGAAAAACTGTTTTTT. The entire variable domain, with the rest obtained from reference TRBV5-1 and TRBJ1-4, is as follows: KAGVTQTPRYLIKTRGQQVTLSCSPISGHRSVSWYQQTPGQGLQFLFEYFSETQRNKGNFPGRFSGRQFSNSRSEMNVSTLELGDSALYLCASSLSRQGKGEKLFFGSGTQLSVL.

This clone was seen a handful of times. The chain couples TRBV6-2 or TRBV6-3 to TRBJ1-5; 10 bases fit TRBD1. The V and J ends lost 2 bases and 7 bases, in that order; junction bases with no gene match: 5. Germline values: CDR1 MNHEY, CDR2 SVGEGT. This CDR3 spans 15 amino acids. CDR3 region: CASSYDRGPWQPQHF. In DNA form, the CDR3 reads TGTGCCAGCAGTTACGACAGGGGGCCGTGGCAGCCCCAGCATTTT.

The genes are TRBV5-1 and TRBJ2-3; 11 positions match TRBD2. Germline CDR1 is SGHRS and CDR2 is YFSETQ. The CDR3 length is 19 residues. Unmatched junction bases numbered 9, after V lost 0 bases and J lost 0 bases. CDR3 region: CASSLDRTSGLTSTDTQYF. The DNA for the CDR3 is TGCGCCAGCAGCTTGGATAGGACTAGCGGGCTCACTAGCACAGATACGCAGTATTTT.

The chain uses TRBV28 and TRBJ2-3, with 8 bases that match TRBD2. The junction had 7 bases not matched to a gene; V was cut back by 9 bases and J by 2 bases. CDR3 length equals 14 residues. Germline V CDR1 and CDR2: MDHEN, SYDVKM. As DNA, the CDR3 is TGTGCCAGTCAATTCGGGGGGGTCACAGATACGCAGTATTTT. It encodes CASQFGGVTDTQYF.

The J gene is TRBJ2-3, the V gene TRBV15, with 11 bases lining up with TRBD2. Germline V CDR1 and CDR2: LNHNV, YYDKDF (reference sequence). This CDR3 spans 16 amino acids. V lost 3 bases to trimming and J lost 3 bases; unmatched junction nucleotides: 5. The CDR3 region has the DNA TGTGCCACCAGCAGCGATAGCGGGGGGGTAACAGATACGCAGTATTTT. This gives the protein CATSSDSGGVTDTQYF.

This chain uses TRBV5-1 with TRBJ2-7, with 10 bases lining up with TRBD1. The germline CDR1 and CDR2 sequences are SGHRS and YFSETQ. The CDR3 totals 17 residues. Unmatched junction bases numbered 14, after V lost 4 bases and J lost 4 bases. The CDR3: CASSLWTGGPLRYEQYF. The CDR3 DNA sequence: TGCGCCAGCAGCCTGTGGACAGGGGGTCCCCTCCGTTACGAGCAGTACTTC.

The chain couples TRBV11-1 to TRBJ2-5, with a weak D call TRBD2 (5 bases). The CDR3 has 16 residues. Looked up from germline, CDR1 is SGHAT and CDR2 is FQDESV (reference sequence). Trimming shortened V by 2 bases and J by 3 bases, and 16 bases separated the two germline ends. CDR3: CASSLNSPRAEETQYF. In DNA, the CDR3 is TGTGCCAGCAGCTTAAACTCCCCGAGGGCGGAAGAGACCCAGTACTTC.

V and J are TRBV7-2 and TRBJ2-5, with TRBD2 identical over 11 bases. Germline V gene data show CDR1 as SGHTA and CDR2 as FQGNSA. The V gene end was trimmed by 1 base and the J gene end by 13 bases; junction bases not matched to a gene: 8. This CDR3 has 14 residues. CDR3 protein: CASSLGVTSGVRYF. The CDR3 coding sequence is TGTGCCAGCAGCTTAGGTGTGACTAGCGGGGTTCGGTACTTC.

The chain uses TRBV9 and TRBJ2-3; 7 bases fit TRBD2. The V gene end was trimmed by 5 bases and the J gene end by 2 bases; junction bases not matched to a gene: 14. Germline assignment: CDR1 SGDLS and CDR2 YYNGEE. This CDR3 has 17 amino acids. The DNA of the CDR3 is TGTGCCAGCAGTGAACGGACGGGCGGGGGATCCACAGATACGCAGTATTTT. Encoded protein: CASSERTGGGSTDTQYF.

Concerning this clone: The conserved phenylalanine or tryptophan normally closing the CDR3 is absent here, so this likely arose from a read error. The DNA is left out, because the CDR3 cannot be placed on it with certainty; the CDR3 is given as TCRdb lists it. The CDR3 here is CASSARGATPVA. This chain connects TRBV7-3 to TRBJ2-7; TRBD2, the table's D call, was not compared with the DNA. The CDR3 contains 12 residues when both ends are counted. Germline CDR1 is SGHTA and CDR2 is FQGTGA.

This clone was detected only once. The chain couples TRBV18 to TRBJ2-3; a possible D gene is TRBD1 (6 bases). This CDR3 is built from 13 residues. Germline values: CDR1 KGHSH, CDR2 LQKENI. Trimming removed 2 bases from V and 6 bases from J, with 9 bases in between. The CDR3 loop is CASSPKQGDTQYF. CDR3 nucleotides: TGTGCCAGCTCACCAAAGCAGGGGGATACGCAGTATTTT.

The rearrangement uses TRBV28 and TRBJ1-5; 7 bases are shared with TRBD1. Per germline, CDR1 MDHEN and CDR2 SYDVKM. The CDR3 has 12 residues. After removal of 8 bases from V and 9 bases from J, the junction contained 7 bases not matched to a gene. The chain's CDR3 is CASRQGKRPQHF. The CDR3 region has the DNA TGTGCCAGCCGACAGGGCAAGCGGCCCCAGCATTTT.

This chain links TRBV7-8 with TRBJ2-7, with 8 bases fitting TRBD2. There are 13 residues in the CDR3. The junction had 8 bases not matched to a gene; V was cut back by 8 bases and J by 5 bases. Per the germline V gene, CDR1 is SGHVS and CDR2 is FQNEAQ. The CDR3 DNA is TGTGCCAGCCGGGGGGGTGTGCCCAACGAGCAGTACTTC. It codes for CASRGGVPNEQYF. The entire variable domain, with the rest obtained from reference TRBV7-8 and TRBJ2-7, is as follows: GAGVSQSPRYKVAKRGQDVALRCDPISGHVSLFWYQQALGQGPEFLTYFQNEAQLDKSGLPSDRFFAERPEGSVSTLKIQRTQQEDSAVYLCASRGGVPNEQYFGPGTRLTVT.

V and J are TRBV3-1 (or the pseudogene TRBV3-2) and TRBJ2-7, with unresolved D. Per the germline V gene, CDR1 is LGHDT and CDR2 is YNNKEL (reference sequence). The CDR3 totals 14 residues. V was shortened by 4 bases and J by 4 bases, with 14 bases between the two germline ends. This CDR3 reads CASSRIPDSYEQYF. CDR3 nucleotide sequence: TGTGCCAGCAGCCGAATTCCAGACTCGTACGAGCAGTACTTC.

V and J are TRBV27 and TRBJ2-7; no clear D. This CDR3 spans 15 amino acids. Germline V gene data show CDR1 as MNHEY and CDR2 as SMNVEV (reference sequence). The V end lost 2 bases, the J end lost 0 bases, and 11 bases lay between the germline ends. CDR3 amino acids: CASSLGLDTSYEQYF. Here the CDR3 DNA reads TGTGCCAGCAGTTTAGGCCTTGACACCTCCTACGAGCAGTACTTC.

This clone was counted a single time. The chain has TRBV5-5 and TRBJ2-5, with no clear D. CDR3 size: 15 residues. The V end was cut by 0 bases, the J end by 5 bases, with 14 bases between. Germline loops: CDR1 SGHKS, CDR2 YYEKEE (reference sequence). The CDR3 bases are TGTGCCAGCAGCTTGGCCGTCGCTCAGAGGGAGACCCAGTACTTC. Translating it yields CASSLAVAQRETQYF.